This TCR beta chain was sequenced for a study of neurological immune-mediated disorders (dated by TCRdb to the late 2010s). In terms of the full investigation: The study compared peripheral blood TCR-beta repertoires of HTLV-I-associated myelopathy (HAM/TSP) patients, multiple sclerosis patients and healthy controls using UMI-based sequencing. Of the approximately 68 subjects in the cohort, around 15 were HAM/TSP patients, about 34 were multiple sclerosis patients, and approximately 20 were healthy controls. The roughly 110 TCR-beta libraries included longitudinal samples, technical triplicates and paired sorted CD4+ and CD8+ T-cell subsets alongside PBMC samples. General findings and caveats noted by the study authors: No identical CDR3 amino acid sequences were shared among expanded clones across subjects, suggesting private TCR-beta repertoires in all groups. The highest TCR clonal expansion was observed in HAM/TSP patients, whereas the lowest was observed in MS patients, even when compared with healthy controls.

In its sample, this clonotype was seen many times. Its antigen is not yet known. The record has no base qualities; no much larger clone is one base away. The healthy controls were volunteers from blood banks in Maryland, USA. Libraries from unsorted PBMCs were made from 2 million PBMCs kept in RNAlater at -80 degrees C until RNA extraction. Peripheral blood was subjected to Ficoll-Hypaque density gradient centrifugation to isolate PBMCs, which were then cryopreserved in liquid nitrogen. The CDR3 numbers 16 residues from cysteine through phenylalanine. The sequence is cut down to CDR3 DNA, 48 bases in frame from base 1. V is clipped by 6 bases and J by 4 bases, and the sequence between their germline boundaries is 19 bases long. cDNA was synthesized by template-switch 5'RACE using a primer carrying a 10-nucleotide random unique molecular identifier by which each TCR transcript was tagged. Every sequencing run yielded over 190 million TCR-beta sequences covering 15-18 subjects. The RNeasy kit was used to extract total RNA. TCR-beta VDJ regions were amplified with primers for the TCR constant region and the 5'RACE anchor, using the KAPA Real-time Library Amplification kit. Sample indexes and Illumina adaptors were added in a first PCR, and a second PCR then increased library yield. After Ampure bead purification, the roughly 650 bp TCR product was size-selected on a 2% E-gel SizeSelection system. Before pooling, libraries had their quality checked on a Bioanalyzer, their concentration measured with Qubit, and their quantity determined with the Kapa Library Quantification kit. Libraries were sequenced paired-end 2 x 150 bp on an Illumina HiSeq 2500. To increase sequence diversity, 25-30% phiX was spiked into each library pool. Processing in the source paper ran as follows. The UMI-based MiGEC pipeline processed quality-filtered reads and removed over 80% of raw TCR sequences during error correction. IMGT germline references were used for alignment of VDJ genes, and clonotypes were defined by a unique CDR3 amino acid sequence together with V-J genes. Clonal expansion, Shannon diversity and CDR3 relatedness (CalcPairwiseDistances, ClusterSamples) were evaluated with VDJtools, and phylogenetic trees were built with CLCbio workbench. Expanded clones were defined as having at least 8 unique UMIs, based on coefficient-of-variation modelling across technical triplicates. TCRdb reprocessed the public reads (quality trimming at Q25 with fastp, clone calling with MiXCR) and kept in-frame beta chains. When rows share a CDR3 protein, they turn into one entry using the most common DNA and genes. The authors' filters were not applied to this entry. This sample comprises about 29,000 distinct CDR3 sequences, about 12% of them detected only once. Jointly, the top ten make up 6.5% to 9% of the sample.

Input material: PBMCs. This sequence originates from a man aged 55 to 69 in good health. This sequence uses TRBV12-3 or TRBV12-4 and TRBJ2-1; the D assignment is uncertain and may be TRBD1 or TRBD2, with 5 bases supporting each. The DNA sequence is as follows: TGTGCCAGCAGCCCCGAGGGGCTCCCCAAGTACAATGAGCAGTTCTTC. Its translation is CASSPEGLPKYNEQFF.